This entry describes one T cell receptor (beta chain). These data come from a study of cytomegalovirus exposure and HLA in healthy donors. Looking at the study overall: The early release's HLA-typed donors yielded 70 million to 85 million unique TCRs.

The CDR3 length is 19 residues. The germline V gene has CDR1 LNHDA and CDR2 SQIVND (reference sequence). The germline V and J ends were trimmed by 3 bases and 3 bases, with 27 bases remaining between them. Both 60 Vbeta primers and 13 Jbeta primers went into the PCR. Profiling relied on immunoSEQ multiplex PCR, and the TCRdb table lists in-frame clones only, not all of them. Of approximately 120,000 clones in the sample, approximately 75% were seen once. The V call is TRBV19, the J call TRBJ2-7, with a possible D match to TRBD1 (6 bases). The sequencing input was PBMCs. The TCR was taken from a young man in good health and CMV-seronegative. The CDR3 region is CASSMSWTATYADLYEQYF. CDR3 coding DNA: TGTGCCAGTAGTATGTCTTGGACAGCGACCTACGCCGATCTCTACGAGCAGTACTTC.